This TCR beta chain was captured by sequencing in a study of HIV-infected patients and healthy controls. Each CDR3 protein is one row after TCRdb ran MiXCR on the 5' RACE reads. The table includes about 64,000 distinct CDR3 sequences, about 19% detected once. Trimming took 4 bases from V and 6 from J, leaving 17 bases between them. The CDR3 is made up of 15 amino acids. Germline-derived CDR1 and CDR2 are MNHEY and SMNVEV (reference sequence). This clonotype was counted a few times. The J gene is TRBJ2-3, the V gene TRBV27; D unclear. The source is a human donor in good health. The sequenced material came from CD4+ T cells from blood. The DNA of the CDR3 is TGTGCCAGCAGTTATAACGTGGGGTGGCGGGATACGCAGTATTTT. Protein sequence: CASSYNVGWRDTQYF.